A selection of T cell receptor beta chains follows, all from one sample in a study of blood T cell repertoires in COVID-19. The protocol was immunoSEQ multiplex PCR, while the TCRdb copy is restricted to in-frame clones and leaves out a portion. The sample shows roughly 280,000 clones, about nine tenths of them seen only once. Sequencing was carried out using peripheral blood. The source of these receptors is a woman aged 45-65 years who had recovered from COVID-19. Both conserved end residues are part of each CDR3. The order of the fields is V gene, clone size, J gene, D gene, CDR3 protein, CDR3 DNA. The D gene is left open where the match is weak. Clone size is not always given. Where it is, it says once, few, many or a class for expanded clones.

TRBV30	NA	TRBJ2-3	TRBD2	CALKGLAGPDTQYF	TGTGCCTTAAAGGGACTAGCGGGTCCAGATACGCAGTATTTT
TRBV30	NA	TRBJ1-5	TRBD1	CAWGTGGNQPQHF	TGTGCCTGGGGGACAGGGGGCAATCAGCCCCAGCATTTT
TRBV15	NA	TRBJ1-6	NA	CATSREDSGNSPLHF	TGTGCCACCAGCAGAGAGGACAGTGGGAATTCACCCCTCCACTTT
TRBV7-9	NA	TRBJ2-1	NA	CASSSWFGQAHYNEQFF	TGTGCCAGCAGCTCCTGGTTTGGCCAGGCCCACTACAATGAGCAGTTCTTC
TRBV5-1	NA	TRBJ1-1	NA	CASHRAENTEAFF	TGCGCCAGCCACAGGGCGGAGAACACTGAAGCTTTCTTT
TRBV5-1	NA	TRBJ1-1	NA	CASSPGQIMNTEAFF	TGCGCCAGCAGCCCTGGACAGATAATGAACACTGAAGCTTTCTTT
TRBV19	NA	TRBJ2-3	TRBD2	CASSISGGFDTQYF	TGTGCCAGTAGTATAAGCGGGGGGTTTGATACGCAGTATTTT
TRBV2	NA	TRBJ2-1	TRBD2	CASSGLFAGDYNEQFF	TGTGCCAGCAGTGGTCTCTTTGCGGGAGACTACAATGAGCAGTTCTTC
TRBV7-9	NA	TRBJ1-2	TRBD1	CASSLKGGFGYTF	TGTGCCAGCAGCTTGAAAGGGGGCTTTGGCTACACCTTC
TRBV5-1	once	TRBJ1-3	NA	CASSQPEGNTIYF	TGCGCCAGCAGCCAACCAGAAGGAAACACCATATATTTT
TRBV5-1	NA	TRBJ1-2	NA	CASSSLDSTSSYGYTF	TGCGCCAGCAGCTCCTTAGACAGCACTTCGTCATATGGCTACACCTTC
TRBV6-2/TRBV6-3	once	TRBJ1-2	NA	CASSYFQSGGYTF	TGTGCCAGCAGTTACTTCCAGTCGGGGGGCTACACCTTC
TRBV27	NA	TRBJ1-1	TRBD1	CASSLGAGQGNTEAFF	TGTGCCAGCAGTTTGGGGGCCGGACAGGGAAACACTGAAGCTTTCTTT
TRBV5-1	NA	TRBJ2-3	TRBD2	CASSWLAGSSTDTQYF	TGCGCCAGCAGCTGGTTAGCGGGTTCTAGCACAGATACGCAGTATTTT
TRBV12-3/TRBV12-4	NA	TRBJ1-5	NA	CASSPGANQPQHF	TGTGCCAGCAGTCCAGGGGCAAATCAGCCCCAGCATTTT
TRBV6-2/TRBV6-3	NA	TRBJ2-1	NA	CASSPPAARDNEQFF	TGTGCCAGCAGTCCCCCCGCGGCCAGGGACAATGAGCAGTTCTTC
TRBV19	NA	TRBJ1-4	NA	CASSRTVNEKLFF	TGTGCCAGTAGTAGAACAGTTAATGAAAAACTGTTTTTT
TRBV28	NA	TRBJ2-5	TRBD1	CASSLGGQGETQYF	TGTGCCAGCAGTTTAGGGGGACAGGGGGAGACCCAGTACTTC
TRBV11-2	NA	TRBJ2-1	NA	CASSLWGVGNEQFF	TGTGCCAGCAGCTTATGGGGAGTGGGCAATGAGCAGTTCTTC
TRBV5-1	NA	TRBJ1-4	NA	CASSQGVVHAELFF	TGCGCCAGCAGCCAGGGTGTTGTTCATGCGGAACTGTTTTTT
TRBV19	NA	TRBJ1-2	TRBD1	CASSIGGTGVIYGYTF	TGTGCCAGTAGTATTGGAGGGACAGGGGTAATCTATGGCTACACCTTC
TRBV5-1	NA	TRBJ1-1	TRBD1	CASSLNRGLTEAFF	TGCGCCAGCAGCTTGAACAGGGGGCTCACTGAAGCTTTCTTT
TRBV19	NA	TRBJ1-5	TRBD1	CASQQGAGNQPQHF	TGTGCCAGTCAACAGGGGGCTGGCAATCAGCCCCAGCATTTT
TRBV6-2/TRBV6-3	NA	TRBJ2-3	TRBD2	CASSLAGETDTQYF	TGTGCCAGCAGCCTAGCGGGAGAAACAGATACGCAGTATTTT
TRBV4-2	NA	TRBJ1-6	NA	CASSSSQRENSPLHF	TGTGCCAGCAGCTCAAGTCAGAGGGAGAATTCACCCCTCCACTTT
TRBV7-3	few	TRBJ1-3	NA	CASSLSGSPFDTIYF	TGTGCCAGCAGCTTAAGCGGCAGCCCGTTCGACACCATATATTTT
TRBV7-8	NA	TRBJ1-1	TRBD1	CASSRDRGATPEAFF	TGTGCCAGCAGCCGAGACAGGGGCGCGACCCCTGAAGCTTTCTTT
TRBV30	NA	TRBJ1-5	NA	CAWSGSGASNQPQHF	TGTGCCTGGAGTGGTTCAGGGGCTAGCAATCAGCCCCAGCATTTT
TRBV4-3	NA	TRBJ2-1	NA	CASSHNRDSYNEQFF	TGCGCCAGCAGCCACAACCGGGACTCCTACAATGAGCAGTTCTTC
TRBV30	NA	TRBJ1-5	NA	CAWSGRDDQPQHF	TGTGCCTGGAGTGGGAGGGATGATCAGCCCCAGCATTTT
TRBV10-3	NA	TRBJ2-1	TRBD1	CAISPDDRAAHNEQFF	TGTGCCATCAGTCCCGACGACAGGGCGGCTCACAATGAGCAGTTCTTC
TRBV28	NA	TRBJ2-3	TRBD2	CASSPGLASTDTQYF	TGTGCCAGCAGTCCTGGACTAGCGAGCACAGATACGCAGTATTTT
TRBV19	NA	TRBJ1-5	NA	CASDDGGVNQPQHF	TGTGCCAGTGACGACGGAGGTGTAAATCAGCCCCAGCATTTT
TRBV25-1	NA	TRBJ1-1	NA	CASSRATEAFF	TGTGCCAGCAGTAGAGCCACTGAAGCTTTCTTT
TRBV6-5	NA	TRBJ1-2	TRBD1	CASALGTGGSYGYTF	TGTGCCAGCGCCCTGGGGACAGGGGGTTCCTATGGCTACACCTTC
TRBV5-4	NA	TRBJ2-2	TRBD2	CASSLAGGNTGELFF	TGTGCCAGCAGCTTAGCGGGAGGGAACACCGGGGAGCTGTTTTTT
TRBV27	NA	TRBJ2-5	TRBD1	CASSPRQGMTQTQYF	TGTGCCAGCAGTCCCCGACAGGGTATGACGCAGACCCAGTACTTC
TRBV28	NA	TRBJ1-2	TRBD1	CASSLPLATGFGYTF	TGTGCCAGCAGTTTACCCCTCGCGACAGGGTTTGGCTACACCTTC
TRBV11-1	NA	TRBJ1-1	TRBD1	CASRYRGQGTEAFF	TGTGCCAGCAGGTACAGGGGGCAGGGCACTGAAGCTTTCTTT
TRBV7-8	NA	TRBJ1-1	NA	CASSSPPGRQGEDTEAFF	TGTGCCAGCAGCTCACCACCGGGGAGGCAGGGAGAGGACACTGAAGCTTTCTTT
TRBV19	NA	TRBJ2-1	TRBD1	CASNQDRAYNEQFF	TGTGCCAGTAACCAGGACAGGGCCTACAATGAGCAGTTCTTC
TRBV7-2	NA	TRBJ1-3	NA	CASSLRDTSSGNTIYF	TGTGCCAGCAGCCTCCGGGACACCTCCTCTGGAAACACCATATATTTT
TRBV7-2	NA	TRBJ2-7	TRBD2	CASSPTSGRALYEQYF	TGTGCCAGCAGCCCCACTAGCGGGAGGGCCCTCTACGAGCAGTACTTC
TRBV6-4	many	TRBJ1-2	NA	CASSDTGTGDPYGYTF	TGTGCCAGCAGTGACACTGGGACGGGGGACCCCTATGGCTACACCTTC
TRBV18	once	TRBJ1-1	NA	CASSPRGRGTEAFF	TGTGCCAGCTCACCGCGCGGGCGCGGCACTGAAGCTTTCTTT
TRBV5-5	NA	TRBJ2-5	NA	CASTPTSLETQYF	TGTGCCAGCACCCCCACTAGCTTGGAGACCCAGTACTTC
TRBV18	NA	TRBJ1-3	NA	CASPRTPGNTIYF	TGTGCCAGCCCCAGGACACCGGGAAACACCATATATTTT
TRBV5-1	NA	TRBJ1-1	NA	CASSPTRGRGKTEAFF	TGCGCCAGCAGCCCCACCAGGGGCAGGGGAAAGACTGAAGCTTTCTTT
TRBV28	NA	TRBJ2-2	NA	CASRAAGSGKAGELFF	TGTGCCAGCAGGGCGGCGGGGAGTGGAAAGGCCGGGGAGCTGTTTTTT